These 27 T cell receptor beta chains were all obtained from the same sample, sequenced in a study of glioma-infiltrating T cells after dendritic cell vaccination. Clones were read by immunoSEQ multiplex PCR, and TCRdb kept only the in-frame ones, dropping some. The data show tens of thousands of clones, about four fifths seen once. The source was blood, collected before dendritic cell vaccination. The receptors come from a human donor with glioblastoma.

The chain joins TRBV27 to TRBJ2-2; 12 bases agree with TRBD2. J was trimmed by 3 bases and V by 1 base; bases with no gene match: 12. Germline V gives CDR1 MNHEY, CDR2 SMNVEV (reference sequence). The CDR3 is made up of 20 amino acids. This chain's CDR3 is CASSLYPPTSGRIDTGELFF. The CDR3 nucleotides read TGTGCCAGCAGTTTATATCCCCCCACTAGCGGGAGGATCGACACCGGGGAGCTGTTTTTT.

The count of this clone is one. The CDR3 loop reads CASSPGQGSQETQYF. CDR3 nucleotide sequence: TGTGCCAGCAGCCCGGGACAAGGATCTCAAGAGACCCAGTACTTC. The chain has TRBV7-9 and TRBJ2-5; possible D gene TRBD1, 6 bases. CDR3 length: 15 residues. V was pared by 5 bases and J by 2 bases, with 15 bases between. Germline V gene sequence: CDR1 SEHNR, CDR2 FQNEAQ (reference sequence).

In this sample, this clone turned up a few times. This rearrangement joins TRBV28 to TRBJ2-1, with 7 bases matching TRBD1. The germline CDR1 and CDR2 sequences are MDHEN and SYDVKM. The V gene end was trimmed by 5 bases and the J gene end by 1 base; junction bases not matched to a gene: 29. The CDR3 totals 23 residues. The CDR3 reads CASSRQGSFWDGAQEESYNEQFF. In DNA form, the CDR3 reads TGTGCCAGCAGTCGACAGGGAAGCTTTTGGGACGGCGCCCAAGAGGAGTCCTACAATGAGCAGTTCTTC.

V usage is TRBV6-5 and J usage is TRBJ2-3; 9 nucleotides line up with TRBD1. The germline V gene encodes CDR1 MNHEY and CDR2 SVGAGI. The CDR3 extends over 15 amino acids. Trimming at V came to 2 bases and at J to 4 bases, leaving 4 bases not matched to a gene. The DNA of the CDR3 is TGTGCCAGCAGTTACGGGGACAGGGACGCAGATACGCAGTATTTT. This translates into CASSYGDRDADTQYF.

The chain is built from TRBV30 and TRBJ2-5; 7 bases align to TRBD1. Per the germline V gene, CDR1 is GTSNPN and CDR2 is SVGIG (reference sequence). Trimming removed 4 bases from V and 2 bases from J; junction bases left unmatched: 7. CDR3 size: 14 residues. The CDR3 region is CAWNVRGQQETQYF. The CDR3 DNA is TGTGCCTGGAACGTGAGGGGGCAACAAGAGACCCAGTACTTC.

The CDR3 is CASSGLDRGGYTF. The CDR3 DNA reads as TGTGCCAGTAGTGGACTGGACCGGGGTGGCTACACCTTC. The V and J genes are TRBV19 and TRBJ1-2; no clear D. V was trimmed by 5 bases and J by 7 bases, leaving 14 bases between them. The CDR3 is 13 residues long. The germline gives CDR1 LNHDA, CDR2 SQIVND (reference sequence). Supplemented by reference TRBV19 and TRBJ1-2, the full variable domain reads DGGITQSPKYLFRKEGQNVTLSCEQNLNHDAMYWYRQDPGQGLRLIYYSQIVNDFQKGDIAEGYSVSREKKESFPLTVTSAQKNPTAFYLCASSGLDRGGYTFGSGTRLTVV.

The chain uses TRBV21-1 and TRBJ2-3; the table names TRBD1, a call not compared with the DNA. TRBV21-1 is listed as a pseudogene. This CDR3 has 16 residues. The CDR3 spells CASSKGATYSTDTQYF. CDR3 coding DNA: TGTGCCAGCAGCAAAGGGGCGACGTACAGCACAGATACGCAGTATTTT.

The V call is TRBV7-9, the J call TRBJ1-6; D not resolved. V shed 3 bases and J shed 10 bases, with 13 bases lying between them. Germline V lookup: CDR1 SEHNR, CDR2 FQNEAQ (reference sequence). The CDR3 is 14 amino acids. CDR3 region: CASSFRGSQSPLHF. The CDR3 DNA reads TGTGCCAGCAGCTTTAGAGGGTCACAATCACCCCTCCACTTT.

This sequence joins TRBV19 and TRBJ1-5; perhaps TRBD1 as D (6 bases). The CDR3 consists of 17 residues. Trimming removed 1 base from V and 0 bases from J, with 13 bases in between. Looked up from germline, CDR1 is LNHDA and CDR2 is SQIVND (reference sequence). CDR3 region: CASSIGRGGVSNQPQHF. In DNA form, the CDR3 reads TGTGCCAGTAGTATAGGACGGGGGGGCGTTAGCAATCAGCCCCAGCATTTT.

This chain connects TRBV5-1 to TRBJ2-5; TRBD1 agrees at 7 bases. V trimming: 1 base; J trimming: 5 bases; junction bases outside the gene matches: 5. CDR1 is SGHRS, CDR2 YFSETQ, per germline. The CDR3 has 14 amino acids. The CDR3 sequence: CASSLRQGVETQYF. The CDR3 DNA reads as TGCGCCAGCAGCTTGCGGCAGGGGGTGGAGACCCAGTACTTC.

This clone came up once. V gene TRBV27 combines with J gene TRBJ1-6, with D tentatively TRBD1 (6 bases). From germline, CDR1 is MNHEY and CDR2 SMNVEV (reference sequence). V lost 3 bases and J 5 bases, leaving 8 bases between the germline ends. CDR3 size: 14 residues. Here the CDR3 reads CASSLDSDNSPLHF. The DNA of the CDR3 is TGTGCCAGCAGTTTGGACAGTGATAATTCACCCCTCCACTTT.

The genes are TRBV5-1 and TRBJ2-1, with a possible D match to TRBD2 (5 bases). Germline values: CDR1 SGHRS, CDR2 YFSETQ. The CDR3 runs to 13 residues. V was clipped by 0 bases and J by 6 bases, with 7 bases between them. CDR3: CASSLGGSNEQFF. In DNA, the CDR3 is TGCGCCAGCAGCTTGGGTGGGAGCAATGAGCAGTTCTTC.

The chain has TRBV5-6 and TRBJ1-3, with 11 nucleotides matching TRBD1. This CDR3 is built from 14 residues. After removal of 4 bases from V and 6 bases from J, the junction contained 3 bases not matched to a gene. Germline V gene sequence: CDR1 SGHDT, CDR2 YYEEEE. The CDR3 nucleotides are TGTGCCAGCAGCCGGGGACAGGGGGTAAACACCATATATTTT. It codes for CASSRGQGVNTIYF.

The chain has TRBV25-1 and TRBJ1-4, with 7 positions matching TRBD1. Per the germline V gene, CDR1 is MGHDK and CDR2 is SYGVNS. The CDR3 is 15 amino acids. V lost 4 bases, J lost 6 bases, and 8 bases stayed unmatched. The CDR3 protein is CASSADRAVDEKLFF. DNA for the CDR3: TGTGCCAGCAGTGCCGACAGGGCCGTTGATGAAAAACTGTTTTTT.

This rearrangement joins TRBV10-3 to TRBJ2-1, with a tentative D call TRBD2 (7 bases). Germline values: CDR1 ENHRY, CDR2 SYGVKD. The CDR3 totals 16 residues. V was clipped by 7 bases and J by 7 bases, with 23 bases between them. The DNA of the CDR3 is TGTGCCATCATGGGCCATGGTGGGGGGGCCGAAAATGAGCAGTTCTTC. Encoded protein: CAIMGHGGGAENEQFF.

The chain employs TRBV5-1 and TRBJ2-5; D ambiguous. The CDR3 has 14 amino acids. Per the germline V gene, CDR1 is SGHRS and CDR2 is YFSETQ. V was cut by 0 bases and J by 1 base, with 7 bases left in between. The DNA of the CDR3 is TGCGCCAGCAGCTTGGCCGGTACCCAAGAGACCCAGTACTTC. Translating gives CASSLAGTQETQYF. The whole variable domain, filled in from reference TRBV5-1 and TRBJ2-5, reads KAGVTQTPRYLIKTRGQQVTLSCSPISGHRSVSWYQQTPGQGLQFLFEYFSETQRNKGNFPGRFSGRQFSNSRSEMNVSTLELGDSALYLCASSLAGTQETQYFGPGTRLLVL.

Regarding this clone: A read error may account for a junction end that differs from germline. V usage is TRBV7-7 and J usage is TRBJ1-2, with 8 bases matching TRBD1. The CDR3 covers 14 residues. Germline V CDR1 and CDR2: SSHAT, FNYEAQ (reference sequence). The CDR3 region has the DNA TGTGCTAGCAGCCACGGACAGGGCCCCTATGGCTACACCTTC. This translates into CASSHGQGPYGYTF.

This chain uses TRBV27 with TRBJ2-7, with TRBD2 identical over 10 bases. The trim removed 5 bases at V and 1 base at J, leaving 5 bases unmatched. The CDR3 is 15 amino acids. Germline V CDR1 and CDR2: MNHEY, SMNVEV (reference sequence). The CDR3 DNA is TGTGCCAGCAGTCCCACTAGCGGGGCTTCCTACGAGCAGTACTTC. It is translated as CASSPTSGASYEQYF.

The rearrangement links TRBV19 to TRBJ2-2, with D maybe TRBD1 (5 bases). The CDR3 runs to 18 residues. Germline V lookup: CDR1 LNHDA, CDR2 SQIVND (reference sequence). The ends were cut back, 6 bases at V and 0 bases at J, with 20 bases in the middle. The CDR3 spells CASSPRSLGDSNTGELFF. CDR3 in DNA: TGTGCCAGTAGCCCTCGGTCGTTAGGGGATTCGAACACCGGGGAGCTGTTTTTT.

The chain joins TRBV27 to TRBJ2-2, with TRBD1 matching over 11 bases. The V gene's germline CDR1 is MNHEY and CDR2 SMNVEV (reference sequence). This CDR3 region has 14 residues. J gave up 6 bases and V 6 bases, and 3 bases lay outside the gene matches. The CDR3 nucleotides read TGTGCCAGCAGGGGACAGGGGGAAGCCGGGGAGCTGTTTTTT. This gives the protein CASRGQGEAGELFF.

The rearrangement joins TRBV5-1 to TRBJ2-1; 7 bases fit TRBD1. V gave up 4 bases and J gave up 4 bases; unmatched junction bases: 5. CDR1 is SGHRS and CDR2 is YFSETQ in the germline V gene. The CDR3 has 14 amino acids. The CDR3 here is CASSPGQPYNEQFF. DNA for the CDR3: TGCGCCAGCAGCCCGGGACAGCCTTACAATGAGCAGTTCTTC.

The V call is TRBV29-1, the J call TRBJ1-3; D possibly corresponds to TRBD1 (5 bases). V was clipped by 7 bases and J by 0 bases, with 16 bases between them. The CDR3 is made up of 15 amino acids. In germline, CDR1 is SQVTM, CDR2 ANQGSEA. CDR3 residues: CSGTKAGDSGNTIYF. CDR3 sequence (DNA): TGCAGCGGCACGAAGGCGGGGGACTCTGGAAACACCATATATTTT.

The rearrangement joins TRBV14 to TRBJ2-7, with D possibly matching TRBD1 (6 bases). CDR1 and CDR2 from the germline V gene are SGHDN and FVKESK. Trimming left V 1 base short and J 4 bases short, with 11 bases between. CDR3 length: 14 residues. The CDR3 region has the DNA TGTGCCAGCAGCCAAGTTCAGGGGTGGTACGAGCAGTACTTC. This codes for CASSQVQGWYEQYF. Together with reference TRBV14 and TRBJ2-7, the CDR3 gives the full variable domain: EAGVTQFPSHSVIEKGQTVTLRCDPISGHDNLYWYRRVMGKEIKFLLHFVKESKQDESGMPNNRFLAERTGGTYSTLKVQPAELEDSGVYFCASSQVQGWYEQYFGPGTRLTVT.

This chain links TRBV11-2 with TRBJ2-1, with a possible D match to TRBD1 (5 bases). CDR3 length equals 16 residues. V was trimmed by 4 bases and J by 0 bases, leaving 13 bases between them. Germline CDR1 and CDR2: SGHAT and FQNNGV. CDR3 DNA: TGTGCCAGCAGCTCTGTCCAGGGCCTCTCCTACAATGAGCAGTTCTTC. It specifies CASSSVQGLSYNEQFF.

The CDR3 region is CASSIPGQGGNEQFF. CDR3 nucleotides: TGTGCCAGCAGCATCCCGGGACAGGGAGGCAATGAGCAGTTCTTC. The chain is built from TRBV7-6 and TRBJ2-1; 9 bases fit TRBD1. The CDR3 contains 15 residues. The germline V gene encodes CDR1 SGHVS and CDR2 FNYEAQ. V shed 5 bases and J 6 bases; nucleotides not matched to a gene: 8.

V is TRBV28 and J is TRBJ1-2, with D possibly matching TRBD1 (5 bases). The CDR3 totals 14 residues. V was pared by 2 bases and J by 1 base, with 8 bases between. The V gene's germline CDR1 is MDHEN and CDR2 SYDVKM. CDR3 protein: CASSLTDSNYGYTF. The CDR3 DNA follows: TGTGCCAGCAGTTTAACCGACAGTAACTATGGCTACACCTTC.

The V call is TRBV11-2, the J call TRBJ2-5; 11 nucleotides align to TRBD2. J was trimmed by 5 bases and V by 5 bases; bases with no gene match: 4. Germline CDR1 SGHAT, CDR2 FQNNGV. The CDR3 sequence is 14 residues long. In DNA, the CDR3 is TGTGCCAGCAGCCTAGCGGGGGGACGGGAGACCCAGTACTTC. This translates into CASSLAGGRETQYF.